The sequence of this T cell receptor (beta chain) was determined in a study of blood T cells in healthy people across ages. The CDR3 length is 15 residues. Germline CDR1 reads DFQATT; CDR2 reads SNEGSKA (reference sequence). PCR was performed a second time for roughly 7 to 12 cycles using a sample-barcoded 5' primer and a J-beta primer mix. TCRdb fed the 5' RACE reads into MiXCR, producing one record per CDR3 protein. This sample has 1.5 million to 2 million distinct CDR3 sequences, with 28% found just once. The source of this sequence is a woman in her 30s in good health. The V call is TRBV20-1, the J call TRBJ2-7; possibly TRBD1 for D (5 bases). The specimen sequenced was blood. The CDR3 sequence is CIQDGQGSVSDEQYF. The CDR3 DNA sequence: TGCATCCAGGATGGTCAGGGATCTGTCAGTGACGAGCAGTACTTC.